The present T cell receptor (beta chain) was sequenced within a study of blood T cell repertoires in COVID-19 (TCRdb year 2020). For the study in its entirety: Collaborator samples came from the United States, Italy and Spain and covered acute and convalescent phases of COVID-19. The prospective study material was composed of cDNA or gDNA derived from T cells, B-cell-depleted T cells, or PBMCs. The repertoires were made available in a free public database intended to serve as a resource for research on the immune response to SARS-CoV-2. The samples were drawn from two sources: the first 160 participants of the ongoing ImmuneRACE study, and 1,200 or so subjects contributed by 6 global collaborators. Subjects who had been exposed to COVID-19, were actively infected with it, or had recovered from it provided the deeply sampled blood TCRbeta repertoires that made up the dataset. The sample metadata nearly always contained a de-identified subject ID, COVID-19 status, age in years and sex. Where HLA class I and class II types were available, the types were taken from metadata supplied by the sample provider, not from assay-based typing. Points the paper makes about the study in general: The amount of clinical and demographic metadata varied by source and participant and was provided uncurated.

In the prospective study, participants were roughly 18 to 90 years old, resided in about two dozen geographic areas of the United States, and were enrolled through a virtual design. Cohort assignment in the prospective study relied on participant-reported clinical history from a screening survey and a study questionnaire. Exposed participants had been in contact, within 2 weeks of entering the study, with a person who had a PCR-confirmed or clinician-diagnosed case of COVID-19. In the prospective study, mobile phlebotomists collected whole blood, serum and a nasopharyngeal or oropharyngeal swab from each participant. Participants in the prospective study had the option to provide additional blood draws and questionnaires over a roughly two-month period. Before DNA extraction, blood samples from the prospective study were shipped at room temperature or frozen. Comment on this clone: Its antigen target is currently unknown. Base quality data are lacking; no much larger clone is found one base away.

The immunoSEQ Assay, a bias-controlled multiplex PCR, was used to amplify TCRbeta CDR3 regions from genomic DNA. As for the original processing: The number of nucleated cells in each sample was estimated from the amplification of reference gene primers within the assay. To quantify the absolute abundance of each unique TCRbeta CDR3 rearrangement, sequence reads were collapsed and filtered. For each sample, productive Simpson clonality was calculated as the square root of Simpson's diversity index over productive rearrangements. The clones in this table, taken by TCRdb from immuneACCESS, are in-frame only. Not every clone is retained; where verified, under half of the shortfall comes from an unresolved V gene, and the cause of the rest is unknown. D and trimming were read from the DNA, whereas the V and J calls and clone size are those reported in that table. Here the sample has about 430,000 clones; 70% to 90% occur a single time. The ten biggest clones cover about 1.5% of the sample.

Including cysteine and phenylalanine, the CDR3 has 15 amino acids. The kept DNA is CDR3 alone, 45 bases in frame from the first base. Ends trimmed: V by 3 bases, J by 5 bases; bases unmatched to a gene: 8. In the germline V gene, CDR1 corresponds to MDHEN and CDR2 to SYDVKM. Sequencing was carried out using PBMCs or T cells enriched from blood (not recorded which). The chain is assembled from TRBV28 and TRBJ2-3; 7 central nucleotides agree with TRBD2. The receptor comes from a woman aged 18-30 years who had been exposed to COVID-19. The sequenced DNA is TGTGCCAGCAGTTTGTTGGTGTTAGCGGGAGATACGCAGTATTTT. Protein translation: CASSLLVLAGDTQYF.